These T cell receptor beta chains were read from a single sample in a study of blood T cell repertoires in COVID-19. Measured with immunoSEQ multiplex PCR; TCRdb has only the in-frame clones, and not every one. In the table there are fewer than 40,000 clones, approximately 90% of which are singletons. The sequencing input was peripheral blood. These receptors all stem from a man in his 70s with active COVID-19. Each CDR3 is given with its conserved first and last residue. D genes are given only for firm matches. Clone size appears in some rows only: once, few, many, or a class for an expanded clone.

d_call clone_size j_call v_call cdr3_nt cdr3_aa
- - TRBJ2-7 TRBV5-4 TGTGCCAGCAGCCCCCGGGACACCGCCTACGAGCAGTACTTC CASSPRDTAYEQYF
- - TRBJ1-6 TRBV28 TGTGCCAGCAGTCTGGCCGGCCGAAGGCGGTATAATTCACCCCTCCACTTT CASSLAGRRRYNSPLHF
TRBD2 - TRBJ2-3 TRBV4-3 TGCGCCAGCAGCCAAGGGAGCGGGGCCAGGCTTTACGGCACAGATACGCAGTATTTT CASSQGSGARLYGTDTQYF
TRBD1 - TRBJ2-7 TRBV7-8 TGTGCCAGCAGCCCCTACCCCAAGGGGGCTACCTACGAGCAGTACTTC CASSPYPKGATYEQYF
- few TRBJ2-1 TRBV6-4 TGTGCCAGCAGCCTCTCCCGGGGGACTGAGCAGTTCTTC CASSLSRGTEQFF
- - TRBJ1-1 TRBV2 TGTGCCAGCATCAGGGAGGGAGCTTTCTTT CASIREGAFF
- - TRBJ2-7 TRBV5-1 TGCGCCAGCAGCCCCCAGGGGCTGTCCTACGAGCAGTACTTC CASSPQGLSYEQYF
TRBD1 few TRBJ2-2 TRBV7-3 TGTGCCAGCAGCACCACGGACAGGGGTGGCACCGGGGAGCTGTTTTTT CASSTTDRGGTGELFF
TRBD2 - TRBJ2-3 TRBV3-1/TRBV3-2 TGTGCCAGCAGCCCCCCAATTCGACTAGCGGGTACGCAGTATTTT CASSPPIRLAGTQYF
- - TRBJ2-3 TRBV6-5 TGTGCCAGCAGTACCAGGACAGCGAGCACAGATACGCAGTATTTT CASSTRTASTDTQYF
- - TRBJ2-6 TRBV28 TGTGCCAGCAGTCCTCGGGGTCGCCCTGGGGCCAACGTCCTGACTTTC CASSPRGRPGANVLTF
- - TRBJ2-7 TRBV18 TGTGCCAGCTCACCACCAGGGGACTACGAGCAGTACTTC CASSPPGDYEQYF
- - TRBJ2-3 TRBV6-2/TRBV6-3 TGTGCCAGCAGTTACGGCAGGGTCTCAGATACGCAGTATTTT CASSYGRVSDTQYF
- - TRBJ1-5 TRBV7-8 TGTGCCAGCAGCCTAGAGGTTCAGGGGCCGGCTCAGCCCCAGCATTTT CASSLEVQGPAQPQHF
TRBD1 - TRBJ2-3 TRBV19 TGTGCCAGTAGTCTGGGACAGGGCACAGATACGCAGTATTTT CASSLGQGTDTQYF
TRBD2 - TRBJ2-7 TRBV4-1 TGCGCCAGCAGCCAAGTTGGAGCGGGGGGCATCTACGAGCAGTACTTC CASSQVGAGGIYEQYF
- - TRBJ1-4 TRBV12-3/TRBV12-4 TGTGCCAGTGCGCCGGGAGTTGAAAAACTGTTTTTT CASAPGVEKLFF
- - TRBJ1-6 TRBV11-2 TGTGCCAGCAGCTTCGGTTCCGGGGAAGGTTCACCCCTCCACTTT CASSFGSGEGSPLHF
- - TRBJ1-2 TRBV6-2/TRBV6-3 TGTGCCAGCAGTTACTCGGGGGGTAACACTGGCTACACCTTC CASSYSGGNTGYTF
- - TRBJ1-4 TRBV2 TGTGCCAGCCGCCGGGGAGGGCCTAACGAAAAACTGTTTTTT CASRRGGPNEKLFF
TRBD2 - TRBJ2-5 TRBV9 TGTGCCAGCAGCCCCCGCGAGGGTGTAGCGGGATTAGAGACCCAGTACTTC CASSPREGVAGLETQYF
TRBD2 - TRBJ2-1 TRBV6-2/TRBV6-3 TGTGCCAGCAGCGCGATGGGGGAGGGGAATGAGCAGTTCTTC CASSAMGEGNEQFF
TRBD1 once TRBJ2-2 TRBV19 TGTGCCAGTAGTATAGATCGGTGGGACAGGGAGGGCACCGGGGAGCTGTTTTTT CASSIDRWDREGTGELFF
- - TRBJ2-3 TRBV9 TGTGCCAGCAGCGGCTCCGGGAGTTCCACAGATACGCAGTATTTT CASSGSGSSTDTQYF
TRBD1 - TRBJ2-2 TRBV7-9 TGTGCCAGCAGACCCACCGGGACAGGGGTAACCGGGGAGCTGTTTTTT CASRPTGTGVTGELFF
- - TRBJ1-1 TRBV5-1 TGCGCCAGCAGCTTGGGACGGGGCACTGAAGCTTTCTTT CASSLGRGTEAFF
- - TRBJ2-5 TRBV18 TGTGCCAGCTCACCAAATGACAGTAAGGGAGAGACCCAGTACTTC CASSPNDSKGETQYF
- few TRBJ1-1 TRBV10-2 TGCGCCAGCATGGGAGGGCCAACTGAAGCTTTCTTT CASMGGPTEAFF
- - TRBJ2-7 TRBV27 TGTGCCAGCGGAACATTCTCCGGGGACACTCTAAACGACGAGCAGTACTTC CASGTFSGDTLNDEQYF
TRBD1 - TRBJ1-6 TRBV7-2 TGTGCCAGCAGAGCCGGGACAGGGTGGAATTCACCCCTCCACTTT CASRAGTGWNSPLHF
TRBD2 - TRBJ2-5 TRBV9 TGTGCCAGCAGCGTAGGGGTAGCGGGGGGTCAAGAGACCCAGTACTTC CASSVGVAGGQETQYF